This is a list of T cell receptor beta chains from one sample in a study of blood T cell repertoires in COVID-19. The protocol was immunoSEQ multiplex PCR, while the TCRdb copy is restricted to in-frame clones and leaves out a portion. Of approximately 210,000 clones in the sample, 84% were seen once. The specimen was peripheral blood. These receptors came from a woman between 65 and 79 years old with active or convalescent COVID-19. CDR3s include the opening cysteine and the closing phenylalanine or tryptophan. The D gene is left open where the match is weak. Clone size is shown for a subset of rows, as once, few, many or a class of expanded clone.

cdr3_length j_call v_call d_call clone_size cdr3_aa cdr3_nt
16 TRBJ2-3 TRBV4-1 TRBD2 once CASSQIVLAGFDTQYF TGCGCCAGCAGCCAAATTGTCCTAGCGGGATTCGATACGCAGTATTTT
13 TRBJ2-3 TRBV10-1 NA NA CASSAGSTDTQYF TGCGCCAGCAGTGCAGGGTCCACAGATACGCAGTATTTT
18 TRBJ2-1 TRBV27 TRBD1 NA CASSFRVETGGFYNEQFF TGTGCCAGCAGTTTCCGAGTTGAAACAGGGGGCTTCTACAATGAGCAGTTCTTC
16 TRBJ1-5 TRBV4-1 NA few CASSQDDRYSNQPQHF TGCGCCAGCAGCCAGGACGACAGGTATAGCAATCAGCCCCAGCATTTT
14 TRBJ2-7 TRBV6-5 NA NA CASSYGAGYYEQYF TGTGCCAGCAGTTACGGGGCAGGGTACTACGAGCAGTACTTC
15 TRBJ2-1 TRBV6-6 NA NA CASSYSGQGGNEQFF TGTGCCAGCAGTTACTCTGGGCAGGGTGGCAATGAGCAGTTCTTC
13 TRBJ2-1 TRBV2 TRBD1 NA CASSSDRGHEQFF TGTGCCAGCAGTTCGGACAGGGGTCATGAGCAGTTCTTC
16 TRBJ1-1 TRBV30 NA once CAWSSSVGAPNTEAFF TGTGCCTGGAGCTCTTCGGTGGGCGCCCCGAACACTGAAGCTTTCTTT
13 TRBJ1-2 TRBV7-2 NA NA CASSSTRGSGYTF TGTGCCAGCAGCTCCACCAGGGGAAGTGGCTACACCTTC
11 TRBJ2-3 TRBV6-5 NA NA CASRTQDTQYF TGTGCCAGCAGAACTCAAGATACGCAGTATTTT
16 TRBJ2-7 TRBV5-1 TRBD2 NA CASSLAPASGGYEQYF TGCGCCAGCAGCTTGGCCCCGGCTAGCGGGGGCTACGAGCAGTACTTC
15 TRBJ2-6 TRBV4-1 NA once CASSQLTAGANVLTF TGCGCCAGCAGCCAACTGACTGCTGGGGCCAACGTCCTGACTTTC
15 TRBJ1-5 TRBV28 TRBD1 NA CASSAPGTANQPQHF TGTGCCAGCAGTGCCCCCGGGACAGCTAATCAGCCCCAGCATTTT
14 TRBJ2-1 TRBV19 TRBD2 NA CASSIGLGTEEQFF TGTGCCAGTAGTATCGGACTAGGGACTGAAGAGCAGTTCTTC
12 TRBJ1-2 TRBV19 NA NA CASIHGNYGYTF TGTGCCAGTATACACGGGAACTATGGCTACACCTTC
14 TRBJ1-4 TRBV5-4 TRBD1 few CASRQDRGSEKLFF TGTGCCAGCAGACAAGACAGGGGGAGTGAAAAACTGTTTTTT
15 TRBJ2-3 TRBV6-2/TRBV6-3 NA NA CASSYVGISTDTQYF TGTGCCAGCAGTTACGTGGGCATTAGCACAGATACGCAGTATTTT
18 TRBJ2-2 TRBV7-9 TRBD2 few CASSSRLTTSAPGGELFF TGTGCCAGCAGCTCCAGACTCACGACTAGCGCCCCCGGCGGGGAGCTGTTTTTT
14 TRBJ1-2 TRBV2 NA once CASTWRGGNYGYTF TGTGCCAGCACCTGGAGGGGGGGGAACTATGGCTACACCTTC
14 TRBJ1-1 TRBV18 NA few CASSPPVGAREAFF TGTGCCAGCTCACCACCGGTGGGGGCGCGGGAAGCTTTCTTT
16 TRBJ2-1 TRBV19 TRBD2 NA CASSKAGGPSYNEQFF TGTGCCAGTAGTAAGGCGGGAGGGCCCTCCTACAATGAGCAGTTCTTC
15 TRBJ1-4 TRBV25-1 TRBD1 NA CASSEYETGGEKLFF TGTGCCAGCAGTGAATATGAAACAGGGGGAGAAAAACTGTTTTTT
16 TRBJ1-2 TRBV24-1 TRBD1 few CATSERTGRTLYGYTF TGTGCCACCAGTGAACGGACAGGAAGAACACTCTATGGCTACACCTTC
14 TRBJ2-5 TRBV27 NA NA CASSLLGRKETQYF TGTGCCAGCAGTTTACTGGGCAGAAAAGAGACCCAGTACTTC
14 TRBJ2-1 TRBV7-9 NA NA CASGRLVSSNEQFF TGTGCCAGCGGCCGACTAGTCTCCTCCAATGAGCAGTTCTTC
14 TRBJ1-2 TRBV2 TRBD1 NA CASTDLGQGGGYTF TGTGCCAGCACCGACCTCGGACAGGGTGGTGGCTACACCTTC
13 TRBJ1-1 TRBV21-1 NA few CASSKNRGTEAFF TGTGCCAGCAGCAAAAACAGGGGTACTGAAGCTTTCTTT